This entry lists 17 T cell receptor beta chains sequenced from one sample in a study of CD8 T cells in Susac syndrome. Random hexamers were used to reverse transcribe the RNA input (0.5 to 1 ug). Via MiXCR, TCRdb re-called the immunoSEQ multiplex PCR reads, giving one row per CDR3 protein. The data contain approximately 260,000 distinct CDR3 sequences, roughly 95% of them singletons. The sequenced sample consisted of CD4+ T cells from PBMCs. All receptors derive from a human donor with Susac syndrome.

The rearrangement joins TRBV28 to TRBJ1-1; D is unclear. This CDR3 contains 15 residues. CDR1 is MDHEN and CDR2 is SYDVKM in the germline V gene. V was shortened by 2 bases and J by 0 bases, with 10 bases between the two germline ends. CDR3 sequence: CASSLRTVMNTEAFF. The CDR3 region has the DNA TGTGCCAGCAGTTTAAGGACCGTTATGAACACTGAAGCTTTCTTT.

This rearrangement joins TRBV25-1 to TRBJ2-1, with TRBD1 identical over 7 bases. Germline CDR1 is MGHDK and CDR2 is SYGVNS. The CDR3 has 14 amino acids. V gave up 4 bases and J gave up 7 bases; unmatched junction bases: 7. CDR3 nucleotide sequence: TGTGCCAGCAGTGCCAGACAGGGTATGAATGAGCAGTTCTTC. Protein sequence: CASSARQGMNEQFF.

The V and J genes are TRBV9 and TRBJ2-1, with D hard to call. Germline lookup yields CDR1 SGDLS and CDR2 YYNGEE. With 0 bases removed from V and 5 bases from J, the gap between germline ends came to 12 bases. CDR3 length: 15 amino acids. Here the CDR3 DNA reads TGTGCCAGCAGCGTAGATAGGGCTTGGCACAATGAGCAGTTCTTC. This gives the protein CASSVDRAWHNEQFF.

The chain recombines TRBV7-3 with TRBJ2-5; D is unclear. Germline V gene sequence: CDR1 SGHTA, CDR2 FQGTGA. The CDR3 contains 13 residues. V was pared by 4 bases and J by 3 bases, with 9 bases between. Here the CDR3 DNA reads TGTGCCAGCAGCTCACGGACGGAAGAGACCCAGTACTTC. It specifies CASSSRTEETQYF.

CDR3 in amino acids: CSVDHHTTGGSNEQFF. CDR3 bases: TGCAGCGTTGATCACCATACGACAGGGGGTAGCAATGAGCAGTTCTTC. J is TRBJ2-1 and V is TRBV29-1; TRBD1 aligns across 9 bases. CDR3 size: 16 residues. Germline loops: CDR1 SQVTM, CDR2 ANQGSEA. J gave up 6 bases and V 3 bases, and 12 bases lay outside the gene matches.

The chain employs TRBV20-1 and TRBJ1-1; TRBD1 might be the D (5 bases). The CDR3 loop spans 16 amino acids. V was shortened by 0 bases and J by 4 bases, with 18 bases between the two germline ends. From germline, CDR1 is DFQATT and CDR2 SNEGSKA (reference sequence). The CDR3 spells CSARDYSYGGGTEAFF. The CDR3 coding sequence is TGCAGTGCTAGAGACTACAGCTATGGGGGGGGCACTGAAGCTTTCTTT.

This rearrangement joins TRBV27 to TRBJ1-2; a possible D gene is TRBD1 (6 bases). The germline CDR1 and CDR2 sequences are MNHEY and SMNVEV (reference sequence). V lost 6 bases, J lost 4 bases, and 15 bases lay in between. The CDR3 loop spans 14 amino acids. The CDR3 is CASSRQGWSYGYTF. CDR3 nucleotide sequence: TGTGCCAGCAGCCGTCAGGGGTGGTCCTATGGCTACACCTTC.

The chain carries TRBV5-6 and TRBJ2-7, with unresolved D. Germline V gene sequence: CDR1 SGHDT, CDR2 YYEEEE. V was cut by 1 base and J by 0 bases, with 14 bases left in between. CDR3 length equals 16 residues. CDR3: CASSLKVVESSYEQYF. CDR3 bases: TGTGCCAGCAGCTTGAAGGTGGTCGAAAGCTCCTACGAGCAGTACTTC. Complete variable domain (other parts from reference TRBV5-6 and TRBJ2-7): DAGVTQSPTHLIKTRGQQVTLRCSPKSGHDTVSWYQQALGQGPQFIFQYYEEEERQRGNFPDRFSGHQFPNYSSELNVNALLLGDSALYLCASSLKVVESSYEQYFGPGTRLTVT.

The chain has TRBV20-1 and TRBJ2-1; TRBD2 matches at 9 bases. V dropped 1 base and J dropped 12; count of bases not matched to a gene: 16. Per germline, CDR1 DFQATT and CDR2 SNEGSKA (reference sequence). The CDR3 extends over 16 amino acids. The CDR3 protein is CSARGRLADNPSVQFF. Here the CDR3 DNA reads TGCAGTGCTAGAGGCCGACTAGCGGACAATCCTTCGGTGCAGTTCTTC.

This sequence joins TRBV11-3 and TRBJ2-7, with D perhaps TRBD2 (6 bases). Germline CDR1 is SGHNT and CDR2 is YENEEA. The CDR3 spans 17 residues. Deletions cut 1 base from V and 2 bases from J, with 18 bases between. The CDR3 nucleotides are TGTGCCAGCAGCTTAGTTCTTAGCGGTGGAGGGACCTACGAGCAGTACTTC. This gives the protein CASSLVLSGGGTYEQYF.

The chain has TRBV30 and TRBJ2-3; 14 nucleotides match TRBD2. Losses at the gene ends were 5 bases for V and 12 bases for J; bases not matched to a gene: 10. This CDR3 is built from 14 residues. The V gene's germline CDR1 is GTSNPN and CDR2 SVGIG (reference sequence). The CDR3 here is CAWGLAGGHRYQYF. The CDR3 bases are TGTGCCTGGGGACTAGCGGGAGGTCACAGATACCAGTATTTT.

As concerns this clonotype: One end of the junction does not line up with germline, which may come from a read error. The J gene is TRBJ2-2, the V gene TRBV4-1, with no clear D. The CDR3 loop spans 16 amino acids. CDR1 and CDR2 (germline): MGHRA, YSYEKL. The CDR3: CASRQVGQRNTGELFF. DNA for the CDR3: TGCGCCAGCAGGCAAGTGGGCCAGAGGAACACCGGGGAGCTGTTTTTT.

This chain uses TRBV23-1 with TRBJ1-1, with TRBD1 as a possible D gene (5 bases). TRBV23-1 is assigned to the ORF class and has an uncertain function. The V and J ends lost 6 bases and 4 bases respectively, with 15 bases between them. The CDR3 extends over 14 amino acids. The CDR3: CASSPGPQGTEAFF. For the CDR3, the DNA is TGCGCCAGCAGCCCCGGCCCCCAGGGCACTGAAGCTTTCTTT.

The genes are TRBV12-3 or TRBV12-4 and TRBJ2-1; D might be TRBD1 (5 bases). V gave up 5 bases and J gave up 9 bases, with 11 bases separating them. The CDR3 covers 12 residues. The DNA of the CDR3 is TGTGCCAGCAGTGCAGGGTTCAGTGAGCAGTTCTTC. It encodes CASSAGFSEQFF.

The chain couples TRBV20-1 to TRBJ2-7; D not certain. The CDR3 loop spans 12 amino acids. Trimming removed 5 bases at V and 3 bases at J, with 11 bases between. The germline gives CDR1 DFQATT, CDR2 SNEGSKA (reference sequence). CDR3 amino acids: CSARPGGYEQYF. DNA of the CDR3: TGCAGTGCTCGCCCCGGCGGCTACGAGCAGTACTTC.

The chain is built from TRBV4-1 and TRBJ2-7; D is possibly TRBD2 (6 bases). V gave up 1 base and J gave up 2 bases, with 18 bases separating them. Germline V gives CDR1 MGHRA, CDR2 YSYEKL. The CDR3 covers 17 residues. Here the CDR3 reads CASSQGPEGGRPYEQYF. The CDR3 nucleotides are TGCGCCAGCAGCCAAGGCCCTGAGGGAGGAAGACCCTACGAGCAGTACTTC.

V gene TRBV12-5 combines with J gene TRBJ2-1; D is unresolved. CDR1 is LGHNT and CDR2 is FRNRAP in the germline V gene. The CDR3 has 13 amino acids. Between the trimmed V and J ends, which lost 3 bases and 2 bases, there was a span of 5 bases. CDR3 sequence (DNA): TGTGCTAGTGGTTTTGCGCCCTACAATGAGCAGTTCTTC. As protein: CASGFAPYNEQFF.